The 7 T cell receptor beta chains below come from one sample, sequenced in a study of Graves' ophthalmopathy and Graves' hyperthyroidism. The TCR beta CDR3 regions underwent amplification from RNA transcripts. RT-PCR was first run with HTBI primers, then multiplex PCR in a second round. Each CDR3 protein is one row after TCRdb ran MiXCR on the multiplex PCR reads. The sample includes almost 40,000 distinct CDR3 sequences, roughly 50% of them seen just once. Sequencing was done on a sample of peripheral blood. These receptors all come from an adult woman with stable Graves' hyperthyroidism.

The chain carries TRBV10-3 and TRBJ1-1, with D hard to call. The CDR3 covers 14 residues. V lost 10 bases, J lost 0 bases, and 15 bases lay in between. The V gene's germline CDR1 is ENHRY and CDR2 SYGVKD. The CDR3 protein is CATALTSMNTEAFF. The CDR3 DNA reads as TGTGCCACCGCCCTGACATCCATGAACACTGAAGCTTTCTTT.

This clonotype was seen at least ten times. The V call is TRBV29-1, the J call TRBJ2-7, with D tentatively TRBD1 or TRBD2 (5 bases each). V was pared by 5 bases and J by 6 bases, with 26 bases between. This CDR3 region has 16 residues. Germline V gives CDR1 SQVTM, CDR2 ANQGSEA. The CDR3 DNA reads TGCAGCGTTACAAAATGGGGACCTACCCTCTGGAGCGAGCAGTACTTC. Translating gives CSVTKWGPTLWSEQYF.

This clonotype came up many times. This chain links TRBV5-1 with TRBJ2-6; D perhaps matches TRBD2 (6 bases). CDR1 is SGHRS and CDR2 is YFSETQ in the germline V gene. V was trimmed by 1 base and J by 1 base, leaving 18 bases between them. The CDR3 is made up of 19 amino acids. CDR3 DNA: TGCGCCAGCAGCTTGCCCGGGAGTCTCCCTCTTTCTGGGGCCAACGTCCTGACTTTC. This gives the protein CASSLPGSLPLSGANVLTF.

This clonotype was observed a few times. The chain has TRBV2 and TRBJ1-5; no clear D gene. Germline V gene data show CDR1 as SNHLY and CDR2 as FYNNEI. The CDR3 covers 12 residues. Trimming left V 6 bases short and J 9 bases short, with 12 bases between. As DNA, the CDR3 is TGTGCCAGCAGGCTCGGGGAGTGGCCCCAGCATTTT. Translated: CASRLGEWPQHF.

A single count supports this clonotype. The V and J genes are TRBV20-1 and TRBJ2-7, with 8 bases aligning to TRBD2. This CDR3 spans 14 amino acids. Losses at the gene ends were 6 bases for V and 3 bases for J; bases not matched to a gene: 10. The germline V gene has CDR1 DFQATT and CDR2 SNEGSKA (reference sequence). In DNA, the CDR3 is TGCAGTGCCGCAGGGACTAGGATACTCTACGAGCAGTACTTC. Translated: CSAAGTRILYEQYF.

Ten or more counts support this clonotype. The rearrangement links TRBV11-3 to TRBJ2-1; no clear D gene. Per the germline V gene, CDR1 is SGHNT and CDR2 is YENEEA. V was cut by 5 bases and J by 7 bases, with 18 bases left in between. This CDR3 region has 15 residues. The CDR3 DNA is TGTGCCAGCAGCCGAATGCTTGGGGTAGGGAATGAGCAGTTCTTC. Translation gives CASSRMLGVGNEQFF.

The sample holds many counts of this clonotype. V is TRBV27 and J is TRBJ1-6; TRBD1 is a possible D gene (6 bases). V was clipped by 1 base and J by 10 bases, with 20 bases between them. The germline V gene has CDR1 MNHEY and CDR2 SMNVEV (reference sequence). The CDR3 runs 17 residues. CDR3 in amino acids: CASSLLGTGWFRSPLHF. In DNA, the CDR3 is TGTGCCAGCAGTTTATTAGGTACAGGGTGGTTTCGATCACCCCTCCACTTT.